A selection of T cell receptor beta chains follows, all from one sample in a study of T cells in narcolepsy. Libraries were prepared by immunoSEQ multiplex PCR; TCRdb keeps only in-frame clonotypes and omits some of them. In the table there are 25,000 or so clones, about four fifths of which are singletons. Sample: CD45RA- memory CD4+ T cells from PBMCs. These receptors were obtained from a human donor with narcolepsy. The CDR3 runs from the conserved cysteine through the conserved F or W. A D gene is named only where the DNA matches it firmly. Expanded clones get a size class; other rows say once, few or many, or leave the size out.

j_call v_call d_call clone_size cdr3_nt cdr3_aa
TRBJ2-7 TRBV7-9 . . TGTGCCAGCAGCTCCGGGACCCTGAGGGCCTACGAGCAGTACTTC CASSSGTLRAYEQYF
TRBJ2-5 TRBV4-1 . . TGCGCCAGCAGCCAAGAAGTGGTCCAAAGGAGCGAGACCCAGTACTTC CASSQEVVQRSETQYF
TRBJ1-4 TRBV19 TRBD1 . TGTGCCAGTAGTGCTTCGAGACAGGGTAGTGAAAAACTGTTTTTT CASSASRQGSEKLFF
TRBJ2-7 TRBV5-1 . . TGCGCCAGCAGCAAGAACAGCGACGAGCAGTACTTC CASSKNSDEQYF
TRBJ2-5 TRBV12-5 . . TGTGCTAGTGGTTTACCTAGCGTGCAAGAGACCCAGTACTTC CASGLPSVQETQYF
TRBJ1-6 TRBV28 . . TGTGCCAGCAGTCCCTCAACCCAGTCCTATAATTCACCCCTCCACTTT CASSPSTQSYNSPLHF
TRBJ1-2 TRBV29-1 TRBD1 once TGCAGCGTTACAAGGACAGGGGCAAACTATGGCTACACCTTC CSVTRTGANYGYTF
TRBJ2-7 TRBV18 . . TGTGCCAGCTCACCAGGGCCCACCGAGTCTCCCTACTTC CASSPGPTESPYF
TRBJ1-5 TRBV18 TRBD1 . TGTGCCAGCTCAGAAATGGGACAGGGGACCCGAGCCAATCAGCCCCAGCATTTT CASSEMGQGTRANQPQHF
TRBJ2-3 TRBV4-1 . . TGCGCCAGCAGCCAAGACTCCGCGGGGCCAGGGACGCAGTATTTT CASSQDSAGPGTQYF
TRBJ1-1 TRBV11-2 . . TGTGCCAGCAGCTTATTACCGGGACGGAGAAACACTGAAGCTTTCTTT CASSLLPGRRNTEAFF
TRBJ2-7 TRBV6-1 TRBD1 . TGTGCCAGCAGCCGGCAGACAGGGACGTACGAGCAGTACTTC CASSRQTGTYEQYF
TRBJ2-1 TRBV4-1 TRBD2 . TGCGCCAGCAGCAACGGACTAGCGGGGCTCAATGAGCAGTTCTTC CASSNGLAGLNEQFF
TRBJ1-6 TRBV5-4 TRBD1 . TGTGCCAGCAGCTTGGGCCTTGGACAGGGGGCAGGATCACCCCTCCACTTT CASSLGLGQGAGSPLHF
TRBJ2-4 TRBV11-2 . once TGTGCCAGCAGCTTCGGGCAGCGTAAAAACATTCAGTACTTC CASSFGQRKNIQYF
TRBJ2-5 TRBV11-3 . . TGTGCCAGCAGCGGAGGGACGGAGTACCAAGAGACCCAGTACTTC CASSGGTEYQETQYF
TRBJ2-7 TRBV11-2 . few TGTGCCAGCAGCCTTAATTTAGTGACAGGCTCCTACGAGCAGTACTTC CASSLNLVTGSYEQYF
TRBJ2-1 TRBV4-1 . . TGCGCCAGCAGCCAAGGGGGAGTACAGGTCAATGAGCAGTTCTTC CASSQGGVQVNEQFF
TRBJ1-6 TRBV27 . . TGTGCCAGCAGTTCCTATCACAGGACATCCTATAATTCACCCCTCCACTTT CASSSYHRTSYNSPLHF
TRBJ2-1 TRBV30 TRBD1 . TGTGCCTGGAAACAGGGGTACAATGAGCAGTTCTTC CAWKQGYNEQFF
TRBJ1-2 TRBV29-1 . . TGCAGCGTAGGCTTGGGGGGATCCTATGGCTACACCTTC CSVGLGGSYGYTF
TRBJ2-7 TRBV13 . . TGTGCCAGCAGCTTAGGGAGGGGAGCCGTCTACGAGCAGTACTTC CASSLGRGAVYEQYF
TRBJ1-1 TRBV7-9 . . TGTGCCAGCAGCTTTTCCGGACCCACTGAAGCTTTCTTT CASSFSGPTEAFF
TRBJ2-5 TRBV25-1 TRBD2 few TGTGCCAGCAGTGAGCTAGCGGGGGGGCGGCAAGAGACCCAGTACTTC CASSELAGGRQETQYF
TRBJ1-6 TRBV5-1 . few TGCGCCAGCAGCTTGGACAGCGCCCCGAATTCACCCCTCCACTTT CASSLDSAPNSPLHF
TRBJ2-7 TRBV7-2 . few TGTGCCAGCAGCGTTCAGGGGCTCATGTACGAGCAGTACTTC CASSVQGLMYEQYF
TRBJ2-6 TRBV5-6 . few TGTGCCAGCAGCTTTAAGGGGCCCCCAATCTCTGGGGCCAACGTCCTGACTTTC CASSFKGPPISGANVLTF
TRBJ2-7 TRBV7-3 . . TGTGCCAGCAGCTTTTCCACACGGGAAGGCGAGCAGTACTTC CASSFSTREGEQYF
TRBJ1-2 TRBV7-8 . . TGTGCCAGCAGCTTAGTGGGAGAACTTTACTATGGCTACACCTTC CASSLVGELYYGYTF
TRBJ1-1 TRBV14 . . TGTGCCAGCAGCGCCTACAGAGGGGGGAACACTGAAGCTTTCTTT CASSAYRGGNTEAFF
TRBJ2-3 TRBV28 TRBD1 . TGTGCCAGCTATGGACAGGATCGAAGCGCAGATACGCAGTATTTT CASYGQDRSADTQYF
TRBJ2-3 TRBV5-1 . . TGCGCCAGCAGCATCGTGACCCCAAGCACAGATACGCAGTATTTT CASSIVTPSTDTQYF
TRBJ1-2 TRBV5-1 TRBD1 . TGCGCCAGCAGCTTGGAGGGGGCTCCCTACGGCTACACCTTC CASSLEGAPYGYTF
TRBJ2-2 TRBV7-3 . . TGTGCCAGCAGCTTAAGTGGTGGGGCATCCACCGGGGAGCTGTTTTTT CASSLSGGASTGELFF
TRBJ1-2 TRBV6-1 . . TGTGCCAGCAGTGAACGAGGGGACTGGGGCTACACCTTC CASSERGDWGYTF
TRBJ1-5 TRBV4-1 . once TGCGCCAGCAGCCAATTCCTCCAGGATCAGCCCCAGCATTTT CASSQFLQDQPQHF
TRBJ2-1 TRBV6-1 TRBD2 once TGTGCCAGCAGCCGACTAGCGGTGTACGGGGATGAGCAGTTCTTC CASSRLAVYGDEQFF